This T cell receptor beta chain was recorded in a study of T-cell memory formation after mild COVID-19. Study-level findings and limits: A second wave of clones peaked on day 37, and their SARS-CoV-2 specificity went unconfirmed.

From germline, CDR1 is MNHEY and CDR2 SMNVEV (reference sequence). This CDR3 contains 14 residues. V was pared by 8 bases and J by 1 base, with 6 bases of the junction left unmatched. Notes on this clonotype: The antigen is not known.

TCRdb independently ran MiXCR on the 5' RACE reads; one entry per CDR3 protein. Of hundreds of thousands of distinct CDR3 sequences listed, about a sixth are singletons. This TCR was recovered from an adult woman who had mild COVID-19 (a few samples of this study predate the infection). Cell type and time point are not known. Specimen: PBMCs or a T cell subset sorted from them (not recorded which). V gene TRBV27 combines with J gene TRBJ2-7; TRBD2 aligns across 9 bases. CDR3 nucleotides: TGTGCCAGCGGAAGGACTAGCGTTTCCTACGAGCAGTACTTC. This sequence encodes CASGRTSVSYEQYF.